A selection of T cell receptor beta chains follows, all from one sample in a study of blood T cell repertoires in COVID-19. TCRdb keeps only in-frame clones here, not all; method: immunoSEQ multiplex PCR. This sample has 300,000 to 400,000 clones; approximately 89% occur once, and the top ten carry approximately 7.8%. The specimen was peripheral blood. The receptors here all came from a woman in her fifties or sixties who had recovered from COVID-19. Each CDR3 is given with its conserved first and last residue. A D gene is named only where the DNA matches it firmly. The listing skips clone size in some rows; elsewhere it reads once, few, many or a size class.

D gene: .
V gene: TRBV6-4
clone size: .
J gene: TRBJ1-1
CDR3 protein: CASSEEVNTEAFF
CDR3 DNA: TGTGCCAGCAGTGAAGAGGTGAACACTGAAGCTTTCTTT

D gene: TRBD2
V gene: TRBV3-1/TRBV3-2
clone size: .
J gene: TRBJ2-3
CDR3 protein: CASTLAGANTDTQYF
CDR3 DNA: TGTGCCAGCACCCTAGCGGGGGCCAACACAGATACGCAGTATTTT

D gene: .
V gene: TRBV7-8
clone size: .
J gene: TRBJ2-7
CDR3 protein: CASSLDRVYEQYF
CDR3 DNA: TGTGCCAGCAGCTTAGACAGGGTATACGAGCAGTACTTC

D gene: TRBD2
V gene: TRBV28
clone size: .
J gene: TRBJ2-2
CDR3 protein: CASSLSPGLASGELFF
CDR3 DNA: TGTGCCAGCAGTTTATCGCCGGGACTAGCGTCCGGGGAGCTGTTTTTT

D gene: .
V gene: TRBV15
clone size: .
J gene: TRBJ2-7
CDR3 protein: CATSRDMGAYEQYF
CDR3 DNA: TGTGCCACCAGCAGAGATATGGGAGCCTACGAGCAGTACTTC

D gene: .
V gene: TRBV11-3
clone size: .
J gene: TRBJ1-3
CDR3 protein: CASSTPGRGISSGNTIYF
CDR3 DNA: TGTGCCAGCTCCACCCCAGGTCGCGGGATTAGCTCTGGAAACACCATATATTTT

D gene: .
V gene: TRBV6-5
clone size: .
J gene: TRBJ1-5
CDR3 protein: CASSYSAGYQPQHF
CDR3 DNA: TGTGCCAGCAGTTACTCAGCAGGGTACCAGCCCCAGCATTTT

D gene: TRBD1
V gene: TRBV25-1
clone size: .
J gene: TRBJ1-6
CDR3 protein: CASSDTGGTPLHF
CDR3 DNA: TGTGCCAGCAGTGATACAGGGGGAACACCCCTCCACTTT

D gene: TRBD1
V gene: TRBV7-2
clone size: .
J gene: TRBJ2-1
CDR3 protein: CASSLGGQGFVHNEQFF
CDR3 DNA: TGTGCCAGCAGCTTAGGGGGACAGGGGTTCGTACACAATGAGCAGTTCTTC

D gene: .
V gene: TRBV19
clone size: .
J gene: TRBJ1-1
CDR3 protein: CASSVDSSSTNTEAFF
CDR3 DNA: TGTGCCAGTAGCGTGGACAGCAGCTCGACGAACACTGAAGCTTTCTTT

D gene: .
V gene: TRBV10-3
clone size: .
J gene: TRBJ1-6
CDR3 protein: CAISESRLTRLHF
CDR3 DNA: TGTGCCATCAGTGAGTCCCGACTCACCAGACTCCACTTT

D gene: .
V gene: TRBV5-1
clone size: .
J gene: TRBJ2-2
CDR3 protein: CASSLVGGWTGELFF
CDR3 DNA: TGCGCCAGCAGCTTGGTAGGGGGTTGGACCGGGGAGCTGTTTTTT

D gene: .
V gene: TRBV28
clone size: .
J gene: TRBJ1-1
CDR3 protein: CASSFVESGEAFF
CDR3 DNA: TGTGCCAGCAGTTTTGTGGAGAGCGGTGAAGCTTTCTTT

D gene: .
V gene: TRBV2
clone size: .
J gene: TRBJ2-7
CDR3 protein: CASRQGSYEQYF
CDR3 DNA: TGTGCCAGCAGACAGGGCTCCTACGAGCAGTACTTC

D gene: .
V gene: TRBV18
clone size: .
J gene: TRBJ2-7
CDR3 protein: CASSPDMSYEQYF
CDR3 DNA: TGTGCCAGCTCACCTGACATGTCCTACGAGCAGTACTTC

D gene: TRBD1
V gene: TRBV7-9
clone size: few
J gene: TRBJ2-7
CDR3 protein: CASSATGAPYEQYF
CDR3 DNA: TGTGCCAGCAGCGCGACAGGGGCCCCCTACGAGCAGTACTTC

D gene: TRBD1
V gene: TRBV9
clone size: .
J gene: TRBJ1-6
CDR3 protein: CASSPGDRASPLHF
CDR3 DNA: TGTGCCAGCAGCCCGGGGGACAGGGCTTCACCCCTCCACTTT

D gene: TRBD1
V gene: TRBV9
clone size: .
J gene: TRBJ1-5
CDR3 protein: CASSEGQGNSPQHF
CDR3 DNA: TGTGCCAGCAGCGAGGGACAGGGAAATTCGCCCCAGCATTTT

D gene: TRBD1
V gene: TRBV28
clone size: .
J gene: TRBJ1-5
CDR3 protein: CASTPGQGAPGGNQPQHF
CDR3 DNA: TGTGCCAGCACCCCGGGGCAGGGGGCGCCGGGCGGCAATCAGCCCCAGCATTTT

D gene: .
V gene: TRBV6-2/TRBV6-3
clone size: .
J gene: TRBJ2-5
CDR3 protein: CASSYADASPETQYF
CDR3 DNA: TGTGCCAGCAGTTACGCCGATGCTAGCCCAGAGACCCAGTACTTC

D gene: .
V gene: TRBV20-1
clone size: .
J gene: TRBJ2-5
CDR3 protein: CSASMGLPETQYF
CDR3 DNA: TGCAGTGCTAGTATGGGCCTACCAGAGACCCAGTACTTC

D gene: TRBD1
V gene: TRBV28
clone size: .
J gene: TRBJ1-4
CDR3 protein: CASRLQGAFRKKLFF
CDR3 DNA: TGTGCCAGCAGGCTACAGGGGGCTTTCCGTAAAAAACTGTTTTTT

D gene: TRBD1
V gene: TRBV2
clone size: .
J gene: TRBJ2-6
CDR3 protein: CASSEGNRGSGANVLTF
CDR3 DNA: TGTGCCAGCAGTGAAGGTAACAGGGGATCTGGGGCCAACGTCCTGACTTTC

D gene: TRBD2
V gene: TRBV7-2
clone size: once
J gene: TRBJ2-7
CDR3 protein: CASSGTSGRPYEQYF
CDR3 DNA: TGTGCCAGCAGCGGGACTAGCGGACGCCCCTACGAGCAGTACTTC

D gene: .
V gene: TRBV19
clone size: .
J gene: TRBJ2-7
CDR3 protein: CASSIGGSYEQYF
CDR3 DNA: TGTGCCAGTAGTATTGGCGGTTCCTACGAGCAGTACTTC

D gene: .
V gene: TRBV5-3
clone size: .
J gene: TRBJ1-5
CDR3 protein: CARSCNRGGGPDAFTQPQHF
CDR3 DNA: TGTGCCAGAAGCTGTAACCGGGGGGGAGGACCTGATGCCTTCACACAGCCCCAGCATTTT

D gene: TRBD1
V gene: TRBV6-5
clone size: .
J gene: TRBJ2-7
CDR3 protein: CASSLVRGHEQYF
CDR3 DNA: TGTGCCAGTAGTCTAGTAAGGGGGCACGAGCAGTACTTC

D gene: TRBD1
V gene: TRBV28
clone size: .
J gene: TRBJ2-4
CDR3 protein: CASSIRDRGAKNIQYF
CDR3 DNA: TGTGCCAGCAGTATCCGGGACAGGGGGGCCAAAAACATTCAGTACTTC

D gene: .
V gene: TRBV19
clone size: .
J gene: TRBJ2-1
CDR3 protein: CASSISHYNEQFF
CDR3 DNA: TGTGCCAGTAGTATAAGCCACTACAATGAGCAGTTCTTC

D gene: .
V gene: TRBV7-2
clone size: .
J gene: TRBJ1-1
CDR3 protein: CASSLFDTTYTEAFF
CDR3 DNA: TGTGCCAGCAGCTTATTTGACACCACCTACACTGAAGCTTTCTTT

D gene: TRBD2
V gene: TRBV7-2
clone size: .
J gene: TRBJ2-2
CDR3 protein: CASSLAPSGVTGELFF
CDR3 DNA: TGTGCCAGCAGCTTAGCTCCTAGCGGCGTCACCGGGGAGCTGTTTTTT

D gene: .
V gene: TRBV6-5
clone size: .
J gene: TRBJ1-2
CDR3 protein: CASSYSEGRIYGYTF
CDR3 DNA: TGTGCCAGCAGTTACTCGGAGGGAAGGATCTATGGCTACACCTTC

D gene: .
V gene: TRBV6-4
clone size: .
J gene: TRBJ2-2
CDR3 protein: CASMADSNTGELFF
CDR3 DNA: TGTGCCAGCATGGCGGACAGCAACACCGGGGAGCTGTTTTTT

D gene: TRBD1
V gene: TRBV28
clone size: .
J gene: TRBJ2-3
CDR3 protein: CASSPWRDRGRSDTQYF
CDR3 DNA: TGTGCCAGCAGTCCATGGCGGGACAGGGGTAGGTCAGATACGCAGTATTTT

D gene: .
V gene: TRBV5-8
clone size: .
J gene: TRBJ1-6
CDR3 protein: CASSSRVPRFSPLHF
CDR3 DNA: TGTGCCAGCAGCTCCCGGGTCCCAAGATTCTCACCCCTCCACTTT

D gene: TRBD1
V gene: TRBV11-3
clone size: .
J gene: TRBJ2-7
CDR3 protein: CASSPTGGYEQYF
CDR3 DNA: TGTGCCAGCAGCCCGACAGGGGGCTACGAGCAGTACTTC

D gene: .
V gene: TRBV7-2
clone size: .
J gene: TRBJ1-1
CDR3 protein: CASSGRQFRNTEAFF
CDR3 DNA: TGTGCCAGCAGCGGCCGACAGTTTCGGAACACTGAAGCTTTCTTT

D gene: TRBD1
V gene: TRBV19
clone size: .
J gene: TRBJ2-7
CDR3 protein: CASTRGQGASYEQYF
CDR3 DNA: TGTGCCAGTACCCGTGGACAGGGGGCCTCCTACGAGCAGTACTTC

D gene: .
V gene: TRBV3-1/TRBV3-2
clone size: many
J gene: TRBJ1-5
CDR3 protein: CASSSNLGGQPQHF
CDR3 DNA: TGTGCCAGCAGTTCTAACCTAGGAGGTCAGCCCCAGCATTTT

D gene: .
V gene: TRBV21-1
clone size: .
J gene: TRBJ1-4
CDR3 protein: CASSNPYLQGSNEKLFF
CDR3 DNA: TGTGCCAGCAGCAATCCTTATCTCCAGGGGTCGAATGAAAAACTGTTTTTT

D gene: .
V gene: TRBV28
clone size: .
J gene: TRBJ2-6
CDR3 protein: CASRGGGSLVGGANVLTF
CDR3 DNA: TGTGCCAGCAGGGGCGGAGGGAGTCTGGTCGGTGGGGCCAACGTCCTGACTTTC

D gene: .
V gene: TRBV27
clone size: .
J gene: TRBJ1-1
CDR3 protein: CASSRQGTEAFF
CDR3 DNA: TGTGCCAGCAGCCGACAAGGAACTGAAGCTTTCTTT

D gene: .
V gene: TRBV29-1
clone size: .
J gene: TRBJ2-5
CDR3 protein: CSVGLDYGETQYF
CDR3 DNA: TGCAGCGTTGGTTTGGACTATGGGGAGACCCAGTACTTC

D gene: .
V gene: TRBV7-2
clone size: .
J gene: TRBJ2-3
CDR3 protein: CASSLALAPTDTQYF
CDR3 DNA: TGTGCCAGCAGCTTAGCCCTAGCCCCCACAGATACGCAGTATTTT

D gene: TRBD1
V gene: TRBV19
clone size: .
J gene: TRBJ1-5
CDR3 protein: CASRRTGENQPQHF
CDR3 DNA: TGTGCCAGCCGAAGAACAGGGGAGAATCAGCCCCAGCATTTT

D gene: .
V gene: TRBV18
clone size: .
J gene: TRBJ1-1
CDR3 protein: CASSLPLTDAEAFF
CDR3 DNA: TGTGCCAGCTCACTCCCTCTAACAGATGCGGAAGCTTTCTTT

D gene: .
V gene: TRBV10-2
clone size: .
J gene: TRBJ2-7
CDR3 protein: CASRRSLGNYEQYF
CDR3 DNA: TGCGCCAGCCGGAGGTCGCTAGGGAATTACGAGCAGTACTTC

D gene: TRBD2
V gene: TRBV7-8
clone size: .
J gene: TRBJ2-1
CDR3 protein: CASSPWTSSGDEQFF
CDR3 DNA: TGTGCCAGCAGCCCCTGGACTAGCTCTGGGGATGAGCAGTTCTTC

D gene: .
V gene: TRBV6-6
clone size: .
J gene: TRBJ2-1
CDR3 protein: CASSYSAVANNEQFF
CDR3 DNA: TGTGCCAGCAGTTACTCCGCCGTAGCCAACAATGAGCAGTTCTTC

D gene: .
V gene: TRBV5-1
clone size: once
J gene: TRBJ2-2
CDR3 protein: CASSSDGTLNTGELFF
CDR3 DNA: TGCGCCAGCAGCTCGGACGGGACACTTAATACCGGGGAGCTGTTTTTT

D gene: TRBD2
V gene: TRBV11-2
clone size: .
J gene: TRBJ2-3
CDR3 protein: CASSSRTSGRGADTQYF
CDR3 DNA: TGTGCCAGCAGCTCCCGGACTAGCGGGAGAGGAGCAGATACGCAGTATTTT

D gene: TRBD1
V gene: TRBV5-6
clone size: .
J gene: TRBJ1-2
CDR3 protein: CASRKGQGAWYGYTF
CDR3 DNA: TGTGCCAGCAGAAAAGGACAGGGGGCTTGGTATGGCTACACCTTC

D gene: .
V gene: TRBV19
clone size: .
J gene: TRBJ2-3
CDR3 protein: CASSIIRGQGPETQYF
CDR3 DNA: TGTGCCAGTAGTATAATCAGGGGCCAGGGACCGGAGACGCAGTATTTT

D gene: .
V gene: TRBV25-1
clone size: .
J gene: TRBJ1-4
CDR3 protein: CASSERSRPGKLFF
CDR3 DNA: TGTGCCAGCAGTGAGCGGTCAAGGCCTGGAAAACTGTTTTTT

D gene: .
V gene: TRBV6-2/TRBV6-3
clone size: .
J gene: TRBJ2-1
CDR3 protein: CASSYSRTMNEQFF
CDR3 DNA: TGTGCCAGCAGTTACTCGAGGACAATGAATGAGCAGTTCTTC